This is a list of T cell receptor beta chains from one sample in a study of T cells in Graves' hyperthyroidism and ophthalmopathy. A single record per CDR3 protein comes from TCRdb applying MiXCR to the multiplex PCR reads. The table has 85,000 to 110,000 distinct CDR3 sequences, about 50% seen once. Sequencing was performed on blood. These TCRs come from a middle-aged man with Graves' hyperthyroidism. The CDR3 runs from the conserved cysteine through the conserved F or W. The D gene is left open where the match is weak. Rows may omit the clone size; those that give it use once, few, many or a size class.

abundance,v_gene,j_gene,d_gene,CDR3aa,CDR3nt
few,TRBV30,TRBJ2-6,NA,CAWGRLGGANVLTF,TGTGCCTGGGGCCGTCTCGGGGGGGCCAACGTCCTGACTTTC
many,TRBV7-2,TRBJ2-3,NA,CASSSRPLVADTQYF,TGTGCCAGCAGCTCCCGACCACTAGTCGCAGATACGCAGTATTTT
many,TRBV4-2,TRBJ2-7,TRBD1,CASGPGQGTYEQYF,TGTGCCAGCGGTCCGGGACAGGGGACCTACGAGCAGTACTTC
many,TRBV6-5,TRBJ2-7,NA,CASRGEQYF,TGTGCCAGCAGAGGCGAGCAGTACTTC
many,TRBV24-1,TRBJ1-1,TRBD1,CATSDSRTGVMNTEAFF,TGTGCCACCAGTGATTCGCGGACAGGGGTTATGAACACTGAAGCTTTCTTT
NA,TRBV20-1,TRBJ2-1,NA,CSARDESQGSGEQFF,TGCAGTGCTAGAGATGAGTCACAGGGTTCGGGTGAGCAGTTCTTC
many,TRBV2,TRBJ2-7,NA,CASSEIVNREQYF,TGTGCCAGCAGTGAAATTGTGAATAGAGAGCAGTACTTC
many,TRBV6-6,TRBJ1-2,NA,CASSYIQASNYGYTF,TGTGCCAGCAGTTACATCCAGGCGTCTAACTATGGCTACACCTTC
many,TRBV5-4,TRBJ2-1,TRBD2,CASSLRSGASYNEQFF,TGTGCCAGCAGCTTGCGAAGCGGGGCCTCCTACAATGAGCAGTTCTTC
NA,TRBV7-2,TRBJ2-1,TRBD2,CASSPSGLAGGGEQFF,TGTGCCAGCTCACCTTCAGGACTAGCGGGAGGTGGTGAGCAGTTCTTC
NA,TRBV24-1,TRBJ1-2,NA,CATSDLNRGYTF,TGTGCCACCAGTGATTTGAACAGGGGCTACACCTTC
many,TRBV2,TRBJ2-2,NA,CASMHGRSTGELFF,TGTGCCAGCATGCACGGACGAAGCACCGGGGAGCTGTTTTTT
many,TRBV11-3,TRBJ2-2,NA,CASSLDAGERTGELFF,TGTGCCAGCAGCTTAGATGCCGGGGAACGGACCGGGGAGCTGTTTTTT
NA,TRBV29-1,TRBJ2-7,NA,CSVNRGRYEQYF,TGCAGCGTTAATCGCGGGCGCTACGAGCAGTACTTC